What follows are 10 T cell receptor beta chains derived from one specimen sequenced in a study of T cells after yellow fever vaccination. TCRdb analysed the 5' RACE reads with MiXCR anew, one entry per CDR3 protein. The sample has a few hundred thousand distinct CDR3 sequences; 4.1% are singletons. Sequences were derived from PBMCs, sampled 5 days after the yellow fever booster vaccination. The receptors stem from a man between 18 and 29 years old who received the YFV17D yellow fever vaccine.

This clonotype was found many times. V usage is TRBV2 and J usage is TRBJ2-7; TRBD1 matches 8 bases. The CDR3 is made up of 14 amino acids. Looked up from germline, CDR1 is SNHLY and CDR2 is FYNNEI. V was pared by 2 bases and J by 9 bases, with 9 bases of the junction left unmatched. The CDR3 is CASSESPGGIRQYV. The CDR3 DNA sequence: TGTGCCAGCAGTGAATCTCCAGGGGGCATTCGGCAGTACGTC.

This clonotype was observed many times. The CDR3, as DNA: TGTGCCAGCAGCCAAGATACAGGGGGCAGATCACCCCTCCACTTT. Translating gives CASSQDTGGRSPLHF. This chain uses TRBV3-1 with TRBJ1-6; 9 nucleotides match TRBD1. This CDR3 comprises 15 residues. The V and J ends lost 0 bases and 10 bases, in that order; junction bases with no gene match: 4. Germline CDR1 is LGHDT and CDR2 is YNNKEL (reference sequence).

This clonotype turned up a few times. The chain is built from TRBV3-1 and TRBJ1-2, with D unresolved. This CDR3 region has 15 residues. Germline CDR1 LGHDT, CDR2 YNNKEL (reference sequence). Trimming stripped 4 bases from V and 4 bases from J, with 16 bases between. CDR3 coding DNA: TGTGCCAGCAGCCCAGGACGAGGACGAGCCTATGGCTACACCTTC. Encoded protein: CASSPGRGRAYGYTF.

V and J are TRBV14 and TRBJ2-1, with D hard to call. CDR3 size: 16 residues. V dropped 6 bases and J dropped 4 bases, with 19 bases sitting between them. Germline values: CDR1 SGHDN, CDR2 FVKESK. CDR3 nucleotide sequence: TGTGCCAGCAGTCCCGACGTGACTGGAGAATACAATGAGCAGTTCTTC. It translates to CASSPDVTGEYNEQFF.

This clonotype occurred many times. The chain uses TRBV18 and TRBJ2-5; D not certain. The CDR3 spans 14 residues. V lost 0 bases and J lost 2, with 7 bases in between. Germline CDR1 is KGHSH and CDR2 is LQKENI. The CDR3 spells CASSPPMGQETQYF. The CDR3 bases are TGTGCCAGCTCACCACCGATGGGGCAAGAGACCCAGTACTTC.

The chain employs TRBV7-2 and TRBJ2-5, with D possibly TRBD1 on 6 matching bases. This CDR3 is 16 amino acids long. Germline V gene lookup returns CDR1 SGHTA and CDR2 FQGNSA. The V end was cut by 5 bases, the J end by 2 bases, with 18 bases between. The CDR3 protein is CASSPTIRGLQETQYF. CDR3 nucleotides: TGTGCCAGCAGCCCTACGATCAGGGGCTTACAAGAGACCCAGTACTTC.

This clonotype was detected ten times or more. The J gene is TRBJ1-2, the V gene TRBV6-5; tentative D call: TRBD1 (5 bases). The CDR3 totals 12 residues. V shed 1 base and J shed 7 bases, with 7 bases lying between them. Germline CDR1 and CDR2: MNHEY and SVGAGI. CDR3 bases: TGTGCCAGCAGTTACTGGGGGGTTGGCTACACCTTC. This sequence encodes CASSYWGVGYTF.

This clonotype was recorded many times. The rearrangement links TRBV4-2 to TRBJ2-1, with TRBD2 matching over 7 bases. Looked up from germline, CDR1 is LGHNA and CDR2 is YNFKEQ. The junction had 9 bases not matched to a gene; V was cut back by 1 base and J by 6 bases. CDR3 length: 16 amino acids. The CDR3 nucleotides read TGTGCCAGCAGCCAAGGGCGGAAATCGGGAGGCAATGAGCAGTTCTTC. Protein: CASSQGRKSGGNEQFF.

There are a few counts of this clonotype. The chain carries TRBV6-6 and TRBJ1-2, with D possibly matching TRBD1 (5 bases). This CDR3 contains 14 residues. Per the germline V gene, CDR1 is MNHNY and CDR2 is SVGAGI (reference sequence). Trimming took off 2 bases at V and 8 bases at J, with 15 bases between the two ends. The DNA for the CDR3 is TGTGCCAGCAGTTACGGTAACGGCGGGGGAGGCTACACCTTC. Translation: CASSYGNGGGGYTF.

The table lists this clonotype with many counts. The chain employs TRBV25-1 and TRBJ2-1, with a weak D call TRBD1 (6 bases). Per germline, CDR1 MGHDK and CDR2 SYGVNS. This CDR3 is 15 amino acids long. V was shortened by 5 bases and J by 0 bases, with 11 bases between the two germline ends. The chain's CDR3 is CASSLQGNSYNEQFF. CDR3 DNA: TGTGCCAGCAGTTTACAGGGAAACTCCTACAATGAGCAGTTCTTC. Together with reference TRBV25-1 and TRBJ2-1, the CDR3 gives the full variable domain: EADIYQTPRYLVIGTGKKITLECSQTMGHDKMYWYQQDPGMELHLIHYSYGVNSTEKGDLSSESTVSRIRTEHFPLTLESARPSHTSQYLCASSLQGNSYNEQFFGPGTRLTVL.